The 10 T cell receptor beta chains listed next were all sequenced from one sample in a study of graft-versus-host responses after intestinal transplantation (dated by TCRdb to 2020 to 2022). The time point label here, explained by the study, means: cells obtained before transplantation from donor or recipient. No antigen is known for these receptors. Libraries came from the immunoSEQ multiplex PCR assay. Not all clones reach the TCRdb copy of this immuneACCESS table, which keeps in-frame sequences only. Checked studies attribute under half of the gap to unresolved V genes and leave the rest unexplained. The sample has under 95,000 clones on record, roughly 90% of them singletons. The ten most abundant clones make up around 2.5% of the sample. Sequencing used unstimulated CD8+ T cells sorted from spleen or lymph node cells, obtained before intestinal transplant. Receptor source: a human donor who received an intestinal transplant.

The V gene is TRBV7-2, the J gene TRBJ1-4; a weak D match, TRBD1 (5 bases). Germline V lookup: CDR1 SGHTA, CDR2 FQGNSA. Trimming left V 2 bases short and J 3 bases short, with 13 bases between. The CDR3 extends over 16 amino acids. CDR3 nucleotide sequence: TGTGCCAGCAGCTTATGGGGGGAGTTGTCTAATGAAAAACTGTTTTTT. As protein: CASSLWGELSNEKLFF.

V gene TRBV7-2 combines with J gene TRBJ2-7, with D possibly TRBD2 on 5 matching bases. Trimming left V 4 bases short and J 2 bases short, with 18 bases between. The CDR3 is 16 residues long. Germline lookup yields CDR1 SGHTA and CDR2 FQGNSA. The CDR3 region has the DNA TGTGCCAGCAGCTATAGTCTAGTAGCGCTTCCCTACGAGCAGTACTTC. Its protein product is CASSYSLVALPYEQYF.

The genes are TRBV28 and TRBJ1-5, with TRBD1 as a possible D gene (6 bases). Between the trimmed V and J ends, which lost 5 bases and 7 bases, there was a span of 18 bases. The CDR3 runs 15 residues. The germline gives CDR1 MDHEN, CDR2 SYDVKM. The CDR3 DNA reads as TGTGCCAGCAGTACCTTAGACAGGAGCGAACAGCCCCAGCATTTT. Translating it yields CASSTLDRSEQPQHF.

J is TRBJ2-7 and V is TRBV27, with 8 bases identical to TRBD2. The CDR3 is made up of 15 amino acids. Looked up from germline, CDR1 is MNHEY and CDR2 is SMNVEV (reference sequence). The junction had 5 bases not matched to a gene; V was cut back by 1 base and J by 3 bases. CDR3 residues: CASSLFSGVSYEQYF. Written as DNA, the CDR3 is TGTGCCAGCAGTTTATTTAGCGGGGTTAGCTACGAGCAGTACTTC.

CDR3 coding DNA: TGTGCCAGCAGCTCAGGGACAGGGGTAGGCTACACCTTC. It encodes CASSSGTGVGYTF. The chain is built from TRBV7-8 and TRBJ1-2; TRBD1 matches 10 bases. Losses at the gene ends were 4 bases for V and 8 bases for J; bases not matched to a gene: 4. The CDR3 sequence is 13 residues long. Per germline, CDR1 SGHVS and CDR2 FQNEAQ.

This clone was seen just once. The chain has TRBV4-2 and TRBJ1-2; no clear D gene. CDR3 length: 16 amino acids. The V gene's germline CDR1 is LGHNA and CDR2 YNFKEQ. The V end lost 4 bases, the J end lost 0 bases, and 15 bases lay between the germline ends. In DNA, the CDR3 is TGTGCCAGCAGCCCAAAGCAACCCTCCACTAACTATGGCTACACCTTC. Translation: CASSPKQPSTNYGYTF.

The chain couples TRBV27 to TRBJ1-4; unclear D gene. CDR1 is MNHEY and CDR2 is SMNVEV in the germline V gene (reference sequence). V gave up 0 bases and J gave up 12 bases, with 23 bases separating them. The CDR3 has 17 amino acids. The CDR3 coding sequence is TGTGCCAGCAGTTTATCTGTAGGCAGCCTCTCGGGAGGAGAACTGTTTTTT. The encoded protein is CASSLSVGSLSGGELFF. The variable domain in full, completed from reference TRBV27 and TRBJ1-4, reads EAQVTQNPRYLITVTGKKLTVTCSQNMNHEYMSWYRQDPGLGLRQIYYSMNVEVTDKGDVPEGYKVSRKEKRNFPLILESPSPNQTSLYFCASSLSVGSLSGGELFFGSGTQLSVL.

This chain connects TRBV18 to TRBJ1-3; D not resolved. Germline-derived CDR1 and CDR2 are KGHSH and LQKENI. CDR3 length: 18 residues. Trimming left V 3 bases short and J 4 bases short, with 22 bases between. This CDR3 reads CASSPWQPPNQVGNTIYF. In DNA, the CDR3 is TGTGCCAGCTCACCTTGGCAGCCCCCGAACCAGGTCGGAAACACCATATATTTT.

The genes are TRBV1 and TRBJ2-7; TRBD1 is the table's D call and was not checked against the DNA. TRBV1 is an annotated pseudogene. The CDR3 consists of 15 residues. CDR3 in amino acids: CTSSRLDRRFYEQYF. The DNA of the CDR3 is TGCACCAGCAGCCGACTGGACAGGCGTTTCTACGAGCAGTACTTC.

The gene calls are TRBV9 and TRBJ2-7, with 8 positions matching TRBD2. The V gene end was trimmed by 4 bases and the J gene end by 6 bases; junction bases not matched to a gene: 12. The CDR3 contains 15 residues. Germline CDR1 and CDR2: SGDLS and YYNGEE. Written as DNA, the CDR3 is TGTGCCAGCAGCCCGACCGGGACTAGTGGTCGCGAGCAGTACTTC. Protein sequence: CASSPTGTSGREQYF.